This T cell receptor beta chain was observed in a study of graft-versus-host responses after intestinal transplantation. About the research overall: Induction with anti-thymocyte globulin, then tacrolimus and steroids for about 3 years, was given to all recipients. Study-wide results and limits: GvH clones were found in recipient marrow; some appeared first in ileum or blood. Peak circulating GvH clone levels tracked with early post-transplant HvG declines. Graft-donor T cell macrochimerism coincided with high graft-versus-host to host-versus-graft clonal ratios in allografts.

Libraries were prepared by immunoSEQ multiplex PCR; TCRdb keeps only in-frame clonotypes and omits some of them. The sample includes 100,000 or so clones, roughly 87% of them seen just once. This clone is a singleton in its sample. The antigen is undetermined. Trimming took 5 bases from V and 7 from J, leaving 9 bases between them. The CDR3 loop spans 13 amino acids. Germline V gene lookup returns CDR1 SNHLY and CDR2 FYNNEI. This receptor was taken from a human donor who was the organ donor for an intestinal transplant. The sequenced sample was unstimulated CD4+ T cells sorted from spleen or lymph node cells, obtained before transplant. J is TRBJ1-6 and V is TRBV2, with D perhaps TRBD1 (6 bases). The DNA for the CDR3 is TGTGCCAGCAGTTTAACAGGGAATTCACCCCTCCACTTT. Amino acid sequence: CASSLTGNSPLHF. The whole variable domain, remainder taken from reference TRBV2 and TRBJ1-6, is EPEVTQTPSHQVTQMGQEVILRCVPISNHLYFYWYRQILGQKVEFLVSFYNNEISEKSEIFDDQFSVERPDGSNFTLKIRSTKLEDSAMYFCASSLTGNSPLHFGNGTRLTVT.